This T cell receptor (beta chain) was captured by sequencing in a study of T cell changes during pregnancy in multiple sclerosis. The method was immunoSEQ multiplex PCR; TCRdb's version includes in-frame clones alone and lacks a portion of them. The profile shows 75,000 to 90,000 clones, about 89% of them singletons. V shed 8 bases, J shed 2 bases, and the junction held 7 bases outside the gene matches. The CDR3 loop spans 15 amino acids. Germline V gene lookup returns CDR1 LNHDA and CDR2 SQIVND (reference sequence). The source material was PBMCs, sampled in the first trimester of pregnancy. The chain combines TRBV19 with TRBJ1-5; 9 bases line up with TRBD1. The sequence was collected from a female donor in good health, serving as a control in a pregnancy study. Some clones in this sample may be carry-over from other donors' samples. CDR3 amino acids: CASPRTGEGNQPQHF. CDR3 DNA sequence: TGTGCCAGTCCAAGGACAGGGGAGGGCAATCAGCCCCAGCATTTT.